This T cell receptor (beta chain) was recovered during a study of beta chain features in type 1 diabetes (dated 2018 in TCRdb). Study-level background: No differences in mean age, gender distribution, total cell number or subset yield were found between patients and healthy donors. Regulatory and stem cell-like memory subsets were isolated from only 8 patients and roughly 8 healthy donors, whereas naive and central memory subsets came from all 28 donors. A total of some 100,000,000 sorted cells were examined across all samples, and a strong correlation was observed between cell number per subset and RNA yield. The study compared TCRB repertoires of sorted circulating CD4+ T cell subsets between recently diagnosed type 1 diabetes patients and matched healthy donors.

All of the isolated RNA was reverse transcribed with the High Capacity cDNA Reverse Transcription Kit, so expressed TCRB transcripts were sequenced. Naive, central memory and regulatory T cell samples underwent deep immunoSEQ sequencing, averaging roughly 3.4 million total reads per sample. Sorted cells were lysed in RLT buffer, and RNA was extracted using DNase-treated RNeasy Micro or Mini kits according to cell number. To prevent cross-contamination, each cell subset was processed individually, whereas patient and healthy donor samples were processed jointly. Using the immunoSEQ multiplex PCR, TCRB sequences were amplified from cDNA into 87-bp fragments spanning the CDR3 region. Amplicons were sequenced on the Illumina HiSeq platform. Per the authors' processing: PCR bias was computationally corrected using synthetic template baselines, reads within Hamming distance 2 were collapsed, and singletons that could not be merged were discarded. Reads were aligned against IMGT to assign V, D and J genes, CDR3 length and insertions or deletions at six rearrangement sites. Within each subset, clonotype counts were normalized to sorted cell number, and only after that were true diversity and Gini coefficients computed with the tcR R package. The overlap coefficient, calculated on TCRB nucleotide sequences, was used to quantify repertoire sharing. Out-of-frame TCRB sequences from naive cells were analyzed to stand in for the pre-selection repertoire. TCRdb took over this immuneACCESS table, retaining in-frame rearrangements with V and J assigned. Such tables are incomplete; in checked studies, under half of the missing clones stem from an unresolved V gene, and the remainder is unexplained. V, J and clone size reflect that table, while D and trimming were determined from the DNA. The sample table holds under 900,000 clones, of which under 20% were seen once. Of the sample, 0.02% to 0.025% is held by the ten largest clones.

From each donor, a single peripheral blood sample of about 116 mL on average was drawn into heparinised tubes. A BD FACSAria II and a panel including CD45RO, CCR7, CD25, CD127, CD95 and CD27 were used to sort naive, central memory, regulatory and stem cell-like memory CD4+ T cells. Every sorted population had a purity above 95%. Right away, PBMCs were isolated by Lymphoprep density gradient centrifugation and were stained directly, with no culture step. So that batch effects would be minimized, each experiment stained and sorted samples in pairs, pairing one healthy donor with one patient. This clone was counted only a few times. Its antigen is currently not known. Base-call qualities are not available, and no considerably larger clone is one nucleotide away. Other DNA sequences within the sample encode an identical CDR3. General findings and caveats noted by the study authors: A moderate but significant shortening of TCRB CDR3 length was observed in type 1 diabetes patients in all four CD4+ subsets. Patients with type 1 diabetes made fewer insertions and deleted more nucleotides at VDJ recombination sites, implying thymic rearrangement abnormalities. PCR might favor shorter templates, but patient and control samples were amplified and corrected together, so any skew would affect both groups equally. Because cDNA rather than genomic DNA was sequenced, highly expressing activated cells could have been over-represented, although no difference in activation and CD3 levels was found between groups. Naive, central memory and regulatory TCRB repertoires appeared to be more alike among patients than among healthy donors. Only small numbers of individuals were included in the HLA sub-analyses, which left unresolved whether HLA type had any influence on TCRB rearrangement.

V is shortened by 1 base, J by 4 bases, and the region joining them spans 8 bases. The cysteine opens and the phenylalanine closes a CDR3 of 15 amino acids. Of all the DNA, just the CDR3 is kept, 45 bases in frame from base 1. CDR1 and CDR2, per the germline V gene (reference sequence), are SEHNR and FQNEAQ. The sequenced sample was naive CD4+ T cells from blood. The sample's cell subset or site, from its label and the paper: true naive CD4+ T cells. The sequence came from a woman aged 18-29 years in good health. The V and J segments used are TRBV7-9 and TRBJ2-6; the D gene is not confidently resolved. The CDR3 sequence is CASSLGGTGANVLTF. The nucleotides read TGTGCCAGCAGCTTAGGGGGAACAGGGGCCAACGTCCTGACTTTC.